A selection of T cell receptor beta chains follows, all from one sample in a study of technical replicates of blood from a few donors. The assay was immunoSEQ multiplex PCR, and TCRdb's table has in-frame clones only and misses some. The table includes roughly 83,000 clones, 90% to 95% detected once. The sequencing input was T cells isolated from PBMCs. These receptors came from a human donor in good health. Both conserved end residues are part of each CDR3. Each record gives: V gene, J gene, D gene, clone size, CDR3 protein, CDR3 DNA. D genes are given only for firm matches. Clone size is given for some rows only: seen once, a few or many times, or a class if the clone is expanded.

V: TRBV19
J: TRBJ2-3
D: NA
size: NA
CDR3: CASSIGWGLSTDTQYF
DNA: TGTGCCAGTAGTATCGGGTGGGGCCTGAGCACAGATACGCAGTATTTT

V: TRBV25-1
J: TRBJ2-1
D: NA
size: NA
CDR3: CASSTRQAIAEQFF
DNA: TGTGCCAGCAGTACCCGACAGGCTATAGCTGAGCAGTTCTTC

V: TRBV9
J: TRBJ2-1
D: TRBD2
size: NA
CDR3: CASSVEAGGAEQFF
DNA: TGTGCCAGCAGCGTAGAAGCGGGAGGTGCTGAGCAGTTCTTC

V: TRBV5-6
J: TRBJ2-3
D: NA
size: NA
CDR3: CASSPAGADTQYF
DNA: TGTGCCAGCAGCCCTGCGGGCGCAGATACGCAGTATTTT

V: TRBV7-9
J: TRBJ2-1
D: TRBD2
size: NA
CDR3: CASSLEGSGSYNEQFF
DNA: TGTGCCAGCAGCTTAGAGGGCAGCGGGAGTTACAATGAGCAGTTCTTC

V: TRBV5-5
J: TRBJ2-7
D: NA
size: NA
CDR3: CASSWGPANQFTYEQYF
DNA: TGTGCCAGCAGCTGGGGGCCAGCTAATCAATTCACCTACGAGCAGTACTTC

V: TRBV7-9
J: TRBJ2-7
D: TRBD1
size: NA
CDR3: CASRKTGDEQYF
DNA: TGTGCCAGCAGAAAGACAGGGGACGAGCAGTACTTC

V: TRBV27
J: TRBJ1-1
D: TRBD1
size: few
CDR3: CASSSGQGRSTEAFF
DNA: TGTGCCAGCAGTTCGGGACAGGGGAGGTCGACTGAAGCTTTCTTT

V: TRBV6-1
J: TRBJ2-7
D: TRBD2
size: NA
CDR3: CASGSSGPEQYF
DNA: TGTGCCAGCGGATCTAGCGGTCCTGAGCAGTACTTC

V: TRBV5-1
J: TRBJ2-3
D: TRBD1
size: NA
CDR3: CASSLTGGRGTDTQYF
DNA: TGCGCCAGCAGCTTAACAGGGGGTCGGGGCACAGATACGCAGTATTTT